This T cell receptor (beta chain) was obtained from a study of T cell repertoires in cytomegalovirus infection. Whole-study context: Peptides in the study included HLA-C-restricted and HLA-B-restricted CMV epitopes. The public TCR beta signatures pointed to both CMV infection and matching HLA type.

The CDR3 consists of 18 residues. The V and J ends lost 3 bases and 0 bases, in that order; junction bases with no gene match: 8. TCRdb independently ran MiXCR on the reads; one entry per CDR3 protein. This repertoire shows about half a million distinct CDR3 sequences, roughly 46% found once; its top ten account for about 39%. Study-wide results and limits: Of the TCR beta families, the public ones yielded a cumulative frequency that identified carriers of CMV plus the relevant HLA. The ex vivo response was dominated by HLA-C-restricted CMV-specific TCR beta clonotypes.

In regard to this clonotype: Its antigen is still unknown.

This receptor was obtained from a human donor in good health (CMV status not recorded). Some clones in this sample may be carry-over from other donors' samples. The rearrangement joins TRBV12-3 or TRBV12-4 to TRBJ2-2; 9 bases fit TRBD2. The sample here was cultured PBMCs, taken from culture after CMV antigen stimulation. The CDR3 here is CASSFRPAGGANTGELFF. The DNA for the CDR3 is TGTGCCAGCAGTTTCCGCCCAGCGGGGGGAGCGAACACCGGGGAGCTGTTTTTT.